A single sample is the source of the 14 T cell receptor beta chains below, sequenced in a study of blood T cell repertoires in COVID-19. Profiled with immunoSEQ multiplex PCR; TCRdb holds only in-frame clones, not every one. The table has about 170,000 clones, around four fifths seen once. What was sequenced was peripheral blood. The receptors come from a woman between 65 and 79 years old who had recovered from COVID-19.

The chain combines TRBV7-9 with TRBJ2-5, with TRBD2 identical over 8 bases. The CDR3 sequence is 16 residues long. Germline assignment: CDR1 SEHNR and CDR2 FQNEAQ (reference sequence). The junction had 10 bases not matched to a gene; V was cut back by 2 bases and J by 5 bases. CDR3 amino acids: CASSLIGPGGVETQYF. For the CDR3, the DNA is TGTGCCAGCAGCTTAATCGGCCCCGGGGGGGTGGAGACCCAGTACTTC.

The gene calls are TRBV5-4 and TRBJ1-5; D gene uncertain. The length of the CDR3 is 16 residues. Germline V lookup: CDR1 SGHNT, CDR2 YYREEE (reference sequence). V lost 0 bases and J 5 bases, leaving 15 bases between the germline ends. The CDR3 region is CASSLGPGEADQPQHF. The CDR3 bases are TGTGCCAGCAGCTTGGGGCCCGGGGAGGCAGATCAGCCCCAGCATTTT.

This clone appeared once. The chain carries TRBV5-5 and TRBJ1-1, with 7 bases lining up with TRBD1. After removal of 2 bases from V and 4 bases from J, the junction contained 2 bases not matched to a gene. This CDR3 is 13 amino acids long. Germline assignment: CDR1 SGHKS and CDR2 YYEKEE (reference sequence). CDR3 region: CASSFTGATEAFF. DNA for the CDR3: TGTGCCAGCAGCTTTACAGGGGCCACTGAAGCTTTCTTT.

The rearrangement links TRBV7-9 to TRBJ1-6; 11 bases map to TRBD1. This CDR3 comprises 15 residues. CDR1 and CDR2 from the germline V gene are SEHNR and FQNEAQ (reference sequence). With V trimmed by 5 bases and J by 10 bases, 7 bases remained unmatched. The CDR3 coding sequence is TGTGCCAGCAGCGCACCGGGACAGGGGGGCTCACCCCTCCACTTT. Translation: CASSAPGQGGSPLHF.

The chain is built from TRBV4-2 and TRBJ1-2; maybe TRBD1 (5 bases). The V end was cut by 4 bases, the J end by 7 bases, with 13 bases between. The CDR3 runs 13 residues. Germline CDR1 and CDR2: LGHNA and YNFKEQ. The CDR3 coding sequence is TGTGCCAGCAGCCCAGGGCAGGTGCGTGGCTACACCTTC. It is translated as CASSPGQVRGYTF.

This clone was seen a single time. The chain combines TRBV2 with TRBJ2-4; 8 bases fit TRBD2. The CDR3 runs to 13 residues. With V trimmed by 2 bases and J by 10 bases, 4 bases remained unmatched. Germline assignment: CDR1 SNHLY and CDR2 FYNNEI. CDR3 region: CASSESRGGIQYF. CDR3 DNA sequence: TGTGCCAGCAGTGAATCGCGCGGGGGGATTCAGTACTTC. Full variable domain (rest looked up from reference TRBV2 and TRBJ2-4): EPEVTQTPSHQVTQMGQEVILRCVPISNHLYFYWYRQILGQKVEFLVSFYNNEISEKSEIFDDQFSVERPDGSNFTLKIRSTKLEDSAMYFCASSESRGGIQYFGAGTRLSVL.

The chain carries TRBV6-2 or TRBV6-3 and TRBJ2-1, with TRBD1 identical over 8 bases. Germline lookup yields CDR1 MNHEY and CDR2 SVGEGT. V gave up 6 bases and J gave up 16 bases; unmatched junction bases: 11. The CDR3 has 12 amino acids. DNA for the CDR3: TGTGCCAGCAGCCCACGGGGGACAGGTCGTTTCTTC. It specifies CASSPRGTGRFF.

This clone has just one count. Other DNA sequences from this sample encode an identical CDR3 as well. This rearrangement joins TRBV19 to TRBJ1-5; TRBD1 might be the D (5 bases). The V end lost 4 bases, the J end lost 0 bases, and 10 bases lay between the germline ends. The CDR3 runs 15 residues. CDR1 LNHDA and CDR2 SQIVND come from the germline V gene (reference sequence). CDR3 in amino acids: CASSTGQYSNQPQHF. The CDR3 DNA is TGTGCCAGTAGTACAGGACAATATAGCAATCAGCCCCAGCATTTT.

CDR3 in amino acids: CSVGGGTGFYNEQFF. The CDR3 region has the DNA TGCAGCGTTGGGGGTGGGACAGGGTTCTACAATGAGCAGTTCTTC. The V call is TRBV29-1, the J call TRBJ2-1; TRBD1 aligns across 9 bases. V dropped 4 bases and J dropped 3; count of bases not matched to a gene: 7. Germline V gives CDR1 SQVTM, CDR2 ANQGSEA. This CDR3 is 15 amino acids long.

The V and J genes are TRBV29-1 and TRBJ2-7, with TRBD2 identical over 11 bases. CDR1 SQVTM and CDR2 ANQGSEA come from the germline V gene. V trimming: 4 bases; J trimming: 3 bases; junction bases outside the gene matches: 8. There are 15 residues in the CDR3. This CDR3 reads CSVAPIAGGIYEQYF. CDR3 nucleotides: TGCAGCGTTGCCCCCATAGCGGGGGGGATCTACGAGCAGTACTTC.

This sequence joins TRBV18 and TRBJ1-1; D may be TRBD1 (5 bases). CDR1 and CDR2 from the germline V gene are KGHSH and LQKENI. Trimming left V 0 bases short and J 4 bases short, with 12 bases between. The CDR3 loop spans 15 amino acids. Here the CDR3 DNA reads TGTGCCAGCTCACCACCGCGTGGACAAAGCACTGAAGCTTTCTTT. Its translation: CASSPPRGQSTEAFF.

This clone was seen only a few times. Additional DNA sequences in this sample encode the identical CDR3. V usage is TRBV3-1 (or the pseudogene TRBV3-2) and J usage is TRBJ1-5; D is perhaps TRBD1 (5 bases). V lost 1 base to trimming and J lost 2 bases, with 6 bases between them. CDR3 length: 14 residues. Germline V gene sequence: CDR1 LGHDT, CDR2 YNNKEL (reference sequence). DNA of the CDR3: TGTGCCAGCAGCCAAGGGGGGGGCAATCAGCCCCAGCATTTT. Protein sequence: CASSQGGGNQPQHF.

This chain uses TRBV9 with TRBJ1-5; TRBD1 is a possible D gene (6 bases). This CDR3 is built from 14 residues. With 4 bases removed from V and 6 bases from J, the gap between germline ends came to 14 bases. CDR1 and CDR2 (germline): SGDLS, YYNGEE. The CDR3, as DNA: TGTGCCAGCAGCCCCGAGGGGGGGCGTCAGCCCCAGCATTTT. Encoded protein: CASSPEGGRQPQHF.

The chain recombines TRBV5-1 with TRBJ1-4; D perhaps matches TRBD1 (6 bases). The CDR3 spans 14 residues. The germline V and J ends were trimmed by 4 bases and 6 bases, with 13 bases remaining between them. In germline, CDR1 is SGHRS, CDR2 YFSETQ. In DNA form, the CDR3 reads TGCGCCAGCAGCAGGGGGGGCAGGGATGAAAAACTGTTTTTT. The encoded protein is CASSRGGRDEKLFF. Complete variable domain (other parts from reference TRBV5-1 and TRBJ1-4): KAGVTQTPRYLIKTRGQQVTLSCSPISGHRSVSWYQQTPGQGLQFLFEYFSETQRNKGNFPGRFSGRQFSNSRSEMNVSTLELGDSALYLCASSRGGRDEKLFFGSGTQLSVL.